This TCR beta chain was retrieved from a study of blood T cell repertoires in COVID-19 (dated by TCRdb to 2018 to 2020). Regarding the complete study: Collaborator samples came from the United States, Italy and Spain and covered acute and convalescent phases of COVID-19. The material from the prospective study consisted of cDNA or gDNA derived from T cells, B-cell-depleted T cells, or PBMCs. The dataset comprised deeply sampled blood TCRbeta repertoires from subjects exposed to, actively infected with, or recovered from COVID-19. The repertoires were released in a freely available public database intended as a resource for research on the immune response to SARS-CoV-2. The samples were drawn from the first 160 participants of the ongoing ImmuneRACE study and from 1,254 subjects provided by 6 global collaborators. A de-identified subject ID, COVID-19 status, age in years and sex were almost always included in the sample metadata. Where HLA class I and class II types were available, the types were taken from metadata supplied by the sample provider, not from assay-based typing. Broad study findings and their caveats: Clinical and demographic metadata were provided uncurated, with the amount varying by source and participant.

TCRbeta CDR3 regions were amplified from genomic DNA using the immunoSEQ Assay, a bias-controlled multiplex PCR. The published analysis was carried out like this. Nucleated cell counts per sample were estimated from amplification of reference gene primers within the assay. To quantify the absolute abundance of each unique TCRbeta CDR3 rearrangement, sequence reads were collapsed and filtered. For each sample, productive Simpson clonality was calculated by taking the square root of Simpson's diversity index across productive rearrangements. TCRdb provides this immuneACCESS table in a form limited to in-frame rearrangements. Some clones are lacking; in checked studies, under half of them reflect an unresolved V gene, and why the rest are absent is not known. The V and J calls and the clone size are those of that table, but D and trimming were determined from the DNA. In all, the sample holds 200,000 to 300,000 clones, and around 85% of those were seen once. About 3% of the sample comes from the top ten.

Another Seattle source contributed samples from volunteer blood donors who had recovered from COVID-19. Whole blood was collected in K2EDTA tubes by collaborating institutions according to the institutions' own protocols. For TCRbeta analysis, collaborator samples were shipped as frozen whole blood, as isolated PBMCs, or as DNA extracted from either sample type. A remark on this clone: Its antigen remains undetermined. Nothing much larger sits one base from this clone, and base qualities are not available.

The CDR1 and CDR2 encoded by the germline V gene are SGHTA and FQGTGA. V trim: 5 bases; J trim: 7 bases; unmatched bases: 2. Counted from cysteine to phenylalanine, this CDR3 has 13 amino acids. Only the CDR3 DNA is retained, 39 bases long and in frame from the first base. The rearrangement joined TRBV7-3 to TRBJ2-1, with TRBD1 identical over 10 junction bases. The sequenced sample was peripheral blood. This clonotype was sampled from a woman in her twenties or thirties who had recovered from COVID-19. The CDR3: CASSPGQGNEQFF. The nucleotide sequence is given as TGTGCCAGCAGCCCGGGACAGGGGAATGAGCAGTTCTTC.